One sample yielded the 27 T cell receptor beta chains listed below, sequenced in a study of T cell responses to AZD1222 COVID-19 vaccine. Assay: immunoSEQ multiplex PCR; the TCRdb copy retains only in-frame clones and omits some. The data contain about 110,000 clones, roughly 90% of them singletons. The sample consisted of peripheral blood, taken 28 days after the second AZD1222 dose. All receptors come from an adult who received the AZD1222 COVID-19 vaccine.

This clone has a single count. CDR3 region: CASSVGGVSDTQYF. CDR3 DNA: TGTGCCAGCAGCGTGGGAGGGGTCTCAGATACGCAGTATTTT. The chain employs TRBV7-9 and TRBJ2-3; 7 bases line up with TRBD2. The CDR3 totals 14 residues. CDR1 is SEHNR and CDR2 is FQNEAQ in the germline V gene (reference sequence). V was pared by 5 bases and J by 4 bases, with 6 bases of the junction left unmatched.

The CDR3 reads CASSYVSWGRAAGELFF. CDR3 DNA sequence: TGTGCCAGCAGCTACGTGAGCTGGGGGAGGGCGGCCGGGGAGCTGTTTTTT. The gene calls are TRBV11-2 and TRBJ2-2, with 7 bases fitting TRBD2. Germline loops: CDR1 SGHAT, CDR2 FQNNGV. The CDR3 is 17 amino acids. V lost 4 bases and J lost 6; bases outside the gene matches: 14.

The chain combines TRBV6-5 with TRBJ1-1; D remains unclear. V lost 6 bases and J 5 bases, leaving 16 bases between the germline ends. CDR1 is MNHEY and CDR2 is SVGAGI in the germline V gene. CDR3 length: 14 amino acids. CDR3 region: CASRWNPRGTEAFF. DNA for the CDR3: TGTGCCAGCAGGTGGAACCCCCGAGGGACTGAAGCTTTCTTT.

The chain employs TRBV6-1 and TRBJ2-7, with unresolved D. This CDR3 has 16 amino acids. CDR1 is MNHNS and CDR2 is SASEGT in the germline V gene. Trimming pared 4 bases from V and 2 bases from J, leaving 18 bases between. The CDR3: CASSVITGSLPYEQYF. CDR3 sequence (DNA): TGTGCCAGCAGTGTGATTACCGGGTCCCTTCCCTACGAGCAGTACTTC.

The V gene is TRBV6-5, the J gene TRBJ1-1; TRBD1 agrees at 7 bases. The CDR3 length is 15 residues. V lost 5 bases and J lost 2; bases outside the gene matches: 8. The V gene's germline CDR1 is MNHEY and CDR2 SVGAGI. DNA for the CDR3: TGTGCCAGCAGTCCCCGCCGGGACAGAAACACTGAAGCTTTCTTT. Encoded protein: CASSPRRDRNTEAFF.

The chain has TRBV5-6 and TRBJ2-3; possible D gene TRBD2, 5 bases. The ends were cut back, 4 bases at V and 5 bases at J, with 11 bases in the middle. CDR1 is SGHDT, CDR2 YYEEEE, per germline. The CDR3 is 13 residues long. The CDR3 DNA sequence: TGTGCCAGCAGCCCTAGGCGGGTAGATACGCAGTATTTT. This translates into CASSPRRVDTQYF.

This chain connects TRBV19 to TRBJ1-2; possibly TRBD1 for D (6 bases). Trimming took 4 bases from V and 4 from J, leaving 16 bases between them. Germline values: CDR1 LNHDA, CDR2 SQIVND (reference sequence). The CDR3 sequence is 15 residues long. CDR3 in amino acids: CASSKETTGSYGYTF. CDR3 sequence (DNA): TGTGCCAGTAGTAAAGAAACGACAGGAAGCTATGGCTACACCTTC.

This chain links TRBV5-6 with TRBJ2-7; D could derive from TRBD1 or TRBD2 (5 bases each). Per the germline V gene, CDR1 is SGHDT and CDR2 is YYEEEE. Trimming shortened V by 3 bases and J by 5 bases, and 18 bases separated the two germline ends. CDR3 length: 15 amino acids. The CDR3 is CASSSDSREIDEQYF. The CDR3 DNA is TGTGCCAGCAGCTCAGACTCCAGGGAGATCGACGAGCAGTACTTC.

The chain couples TRBV28 to TRBJ2-7; D is uncertain. Germline V gene lookup returns CDR1 MDHEN and CDR2 SYDVKM. The ends were cut back, 7 bases at V and 6 bases at J, with 19 bases in the middle. This CDR3 has 14 residues. The CDR3 here is CASIPALLGREQYF. The CDR3 bases are TGTGCCAGCATACCTGCCCTCCTAGGTCGCGAGCAGTACTTC.

The chain links TRBV11-2 to TRBJ1-6; no clear D gene. The ends were cut back, 2 bases at V and 9 bases at J, with 20 bases in the middle. Germline CDR1 is SGHAT and CDR2 is FQNNGV. CDR3 length: 17 amino acids. CDR3 sequence reads: CASSLWSPRTSSSPLHF. The CDR3 DNA reads TGTGCCAGCAGCTTATGGTCCCCTCGGACTTCAAGTTCACCCCTCCACTTT.

The J gene is TRBJ2-7, the V gene TRBV5-1, with D maybe TRBD2 (5 bases). The CDR3 is 15 amino acids. V dropped 10 bases and J dropped 0 bases, with 20 bases sitting between them. From germline, CDR1 is SGHRS and CDR2 YFSETQ. As DNA, the CDR3 is TGCGCCGTCTTCGAGATCGGCGGGTGCTCCTACGAGCAGTACTTC. The encoded protein is CAVFEIGGCSYEQYF.

The chain is built from TRBV11-3 and TRBJ1-1, with 8 bases identical to TRBD1. With 4 bases clipped from V and 2 bases from J, the junction kept 3 bases outside the gene matches. Germline lookup yields CDR1 SGHNT and CDR2 YENEEA. The CDR3 is made up of 14 amino acids. The CDR3 region is CASSSGGANTEAFF. The CDR3 region has the DNA TGTGCCAGCAGCTCAGGGGGCGCAAACACTGAAGCTTTCTTT.

This clone has only a few counts. The chain employs TRBV27 and TRBJ2-2; D remains unclear. CDR3 length equals 14 residues. Germline assignment: CDR1 MNHEY and CDR2 SMNVEV (reference sequence). Trimming removed 5 bases at V and 4 bases at J, with 11 bases between. In DNA, the CDR3 is TGTGCCAGCAGTCCCCTTATAGGCACCGGGGAGCTGTTTTTT. It encodes CASSPLIGTGELFF.

The rearrangement joins TRBV10-3 to TRBJ2-3; no definite D call. V was shortened by 0 bases and J by 2 bases, with 9 bases between the two germline ends. The CDR3 is 15 amino acids. The germline V gene has CDR1 ENHRY and CDR2 SYGVKD. The DNA for the CDR3 is TGTGCCATCAGTGAGTCTTACAGAAACACAGATACGCAGTATTTT. Translation: CAISESYRNTDTQYF.

The V call is TRBV11-2, the J call TRBJ2-2, with D hard to call. Trimming left V 3 bases short and J 1 base short, with 6 bases between. Looked up from germline, CDR1 is SGHAT and CDR2 is FQNNGV. The CDR3 is made up of 14 amino acids. CDR3 sequence reads: CASSFDGNTGELFF. In DNA form, the CDR3 reads TGTGCCAGCAGCTTCGACGGGAACACCGGGGAGCTGTTTTTT.

This chain uses TRBV4-1 with TRBJ2-7, with TRBD2 matching 7 bases. The germline V gene has CDR1 MGHRA and CDR2 YSYEKL. The J segment lost 6 bases and the V segment lost 0 bases, leaving 8 bases of the junction unmatched. The CDR3 runs to 15 residues. DNA for the CDR3: TGCGCCAGCAGCCAAGATCAGGGAGGGGCCCTCGAGCAGTACTTC. Translating gives CASSQDQGGALEQYF.

The gene calls are TRBV5-1 and TRBJ1-4; 7 bases agree with TRBD1. Germline CDR1 is SGHRS and CDR2 is YFSETQ. V lost 2 bases, J lost 8 bases, and 15 bases stayed unmatched. The length of the CDR3 is 17 residues. CDR3 in DNA: TGCGCCAGCAGCTTCCAAGGTGCGCAGGGGGGTCGAGAAAAACTGTTTTTT. Residues: CASSFQGAQGGREKLFF.

J is TRBJ2-7 and V is TRBV28; possibly TRBD1 for D (6 bases). This CDR3 has 14 residues. Trimming removed 3 bases at V and 2 bases at J, with 11 bases between. Germline V gene lookup returns CDR1 MDHEN and CDR2 SYDVKM. CDR3 DNA: TGTGCCAGCAGTTTTATGACAGGCCCCTACGAGCAGTACTTC. Protein sequence: CASSFMTGPYEQYF.

The CDR3 loop reads CASSPGQRNQPQHF. In nucleotides, the CDR3 is TGTGCCAGCAGCCCCGGACAGCGAAATCAGCCCCAGCATTTT. The chain carries TRBV5-8 and TRBJ1-5; D is possibly TRBD1 (6 bases). Germline loops: CDR1 SGHTS, CDR2 YDEGEE. Trimming removed 4 bases from V and 4 bases from J, with 12 bases in between. The CDR3 extends over 14 amino acids.

The chain links TRBV19 to TRBJ1-2; D not resolved. Trimming removed 8 bases from V and 4 bases from J, with 17 bases in between. CDR1 LNHDA and CDR2 SQIVND come from the germline V gene (reference sequence). The CDR3 spans 14 residues. This chain's CDR3 is CASRDTTSIYGYTF. For the CDR3, the DNA is TGTGCCAGTCGAGACACAACCTCGATCTATGGCTACACCTTC.

This chain uses TRBV27 with TRBJ1-2; TRBD1 aligns across 7 bases. V lost 2 bases and J lost 5; bases outside the gene matches: 8. The CDR3 has 15 residues. Germline V gene lookup returns CDR1 MNHEY and CDR2 SMNVEV (reference sequence). The CDR3 sequence is CASSLGPGGFYGYTF. The CDR3 DNA reads TGTGCCAGCAGTTTAGGGCCAGGGGGATTTTATGGCTACACCTTC.

The chain links TRBV6-4 to TRBJ1-2; D might be TRBD1 (5 bases). Germline V CDR1 and CDR2: MRHNA, SNTAGT. The CDR3 is 14 amino acids. The ends were cut back, 5 bases at V and 7 bases at J, with 17 bases in the middle. The CDR3 nucleotides are TGTGCCAGCAGTTCAGACAGCCAATCCTTTGGCTACACCTTC. Its translation: CASSSDSQSFGYTF.

The chain couples TRBV28 to TRBJ1-4; D unclear. V lost 4 bases and J lost 0, with 9 bases in between. The CDR3 totals 15 residues. The V gene's germline CDR1 is MDHEN and CDR2 SYDVKM. The CDR3: CASSSPSATNEKLFF. The CDR3 coding sequence is TGTGCCAGCAGTTCTCCGTCTGCAACTAATGAAAAACTGTTTTTT.

V and J are TRBV19 and TRBJ2-3, with TRBD2 matching 9 bases. This CDR3 has 15 residues. Germline V CDR1 and CDR2: LNHDA, SQIVND (reference sequence). J was trimmed by 4 bases and V by 5 bases; bases with no gene match: 7. The CDR3 DNA follows: TGTGCCAGTAGTCATAGCGGGGGAGGTGCAGATACGCAGTATTTT. Its protein product is CASSHSGGGADTQYF.

The chain links TRBV6-6 to TRBJ2-3; no definite D call. Trimming took 0 bases from V and 6 from J, leaving 7 bases between them. Germline V gene data show CDR1 as MNHNY and CDR2 as SVGAGI (reference sequence). CDR3 size: 13 residues. As DNA, the CDR3 is TGTGCCAGCAGTTACTCCCTGGGGGATACGCAGTATTTT. It yields the protein CASSYSLGDTQYF.

V gene TRBV19 combines with J gene TRBJ1-5; unclear D gene. Germline-derived CDR1 and CDR2 are LNHDA and SQIVND (reference sequence). The CDR3 contains 13 residues. Trimming took 5 bases from V and 2 from J, leaving 7 bases between them. The CDR3 region has the DNA TGTGCCAGTAGTCCCCAGGGCAATCAGCCCCAGCATTTT. Its translation is CASSPQGNQPQHF.

This clone has just a few counts. This rearrangement joins TRBV20-1 to TRBJ2-7; TRBD2 aligns across 10 bases. The CDR3 has 16 residues. CDR1 and CDR2 from the germline V gene are DFQATT and SNEGSKA (reference sequence). The trim removed 3 bases at V and 1 base at J, leaving 9 bases unmatched. The CDR3 region is CSASSASGSPSYEQYF. The DNA for the CDR3 is TGCAGTGCTAGTTCGGCTAGCGGGAGCCCGTCCTACGAGCAGTACTTC.